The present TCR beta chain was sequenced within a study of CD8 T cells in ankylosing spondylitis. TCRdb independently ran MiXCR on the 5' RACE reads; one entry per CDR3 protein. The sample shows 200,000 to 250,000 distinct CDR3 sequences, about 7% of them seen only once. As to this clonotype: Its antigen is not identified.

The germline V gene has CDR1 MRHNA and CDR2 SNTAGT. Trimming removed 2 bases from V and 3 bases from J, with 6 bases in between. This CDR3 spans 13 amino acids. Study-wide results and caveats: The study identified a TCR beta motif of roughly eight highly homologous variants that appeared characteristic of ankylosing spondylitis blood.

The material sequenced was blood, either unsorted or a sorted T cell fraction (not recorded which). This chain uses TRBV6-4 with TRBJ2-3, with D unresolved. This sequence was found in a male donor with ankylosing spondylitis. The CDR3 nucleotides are TGTGCCAGCAGTGACGCTAGAACAGATACGCAGTATTTT. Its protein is CASSDARTDTQYF.